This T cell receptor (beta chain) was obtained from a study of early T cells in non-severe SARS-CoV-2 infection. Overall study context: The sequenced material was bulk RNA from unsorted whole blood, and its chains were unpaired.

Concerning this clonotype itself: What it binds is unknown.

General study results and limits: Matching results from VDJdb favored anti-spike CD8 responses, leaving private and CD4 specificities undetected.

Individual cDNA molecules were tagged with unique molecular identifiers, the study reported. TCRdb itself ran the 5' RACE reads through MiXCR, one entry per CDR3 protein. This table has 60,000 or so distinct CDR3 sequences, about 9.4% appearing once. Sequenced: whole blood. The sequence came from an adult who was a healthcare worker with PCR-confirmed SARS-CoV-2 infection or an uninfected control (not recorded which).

CDR3 sequence reads: CASSYARGTEAFF. The CDR3 DNA is TGTGCCAGCAGTTATGCCAGGGGCACTGAAGCTTTCTTT. V and J are TRBV6-2 or TRBV6-3 and TRBJ1-1; D is perhaps TRBD1 (6 bases). CDR1 and CDR2 (germline): MNHEY, SVGEGT. Trimming removed 3 bases from V and 4 bases from J, with 9 bases in between. The CDR3 totals 13 residues.